These 16 T cell receptor beta chains share one sample of origin, sequenced in a study of shared clonotypes between healthy human individuals. Sequencing was performed with immunoSEQ multiplex PCR; in TCRdb, only in-frame clones are kept and a portion is missing. The repertoire includes tens of thousands of clones, roughly three fifths of them detected once, and over 50% sits in the top ten. Sequenced input: memory CD8+ T cells sorted from blood. Subset indicated: CD45RO+ cells pooled with CCR7-negative TemRA cells. The receptors were sampled from a man aged 25 to 40 in good health.

This clone was found once. This chain uses TRBV6-4 with TRBJ2-1, with 9 bases fitting TRBD2. Germline CDR1 reads MRHNA; CDR2 reads SNTAGT. After removal of 3 bases from V and 10 bases from J, the junction contained 10 bases not matched to a gene. The CDR3 is 15 residues long. The CDR3 sequence: CASSEAGASGNEQFF. The CDR3 DNA reads TGTGCCAGCAGTGAGGCTGGGGCTAGCGGGAACGAGCAGTTCTTC.

The chain carries TRBV7-2 and TRBJ1-2, with 7 nucleotides matching TRBD1. The trim removed 0 bases at V and 8 bases at J, leaving 9 bases unmatched. The CDR3 is 15 residues long. Germline values: CDR1 SGHTA, CDR2 FQGNSA. The CDR3 here is CASSLAPEGAGGYTF. As DNA, the CDR3 is TGTGCCAGCAGCTTAGCCCCCGAGGGGGCGGGGGGCTACACCTTC.

This clone was counted many times. The chain uses TRBV7-9 and TRBJ1-4; D call uncertain. There are 14 residues in the CDR3. V lost 5 bases, J lost 4 bases, and 11 bases lay in between. Germline V gene data show CDR1 as SEHNR and CDR2 as FQNEAQ (reference sequence). The CDR3 DNA reads as TGTGCCAGCAGCCCGGACGGGTTTAATGAAAAACTGTTTTTT. This sequence encodes CASSPDGFNEKLFF.

CDR3 DNA sequence: TGTGCCAGTAGTGCCTCCGGGACAGGGGCTAGGGGCTACGAGCAGTACTTC. As protein: CASSASGTGARGYEQYF. The chain couples TRBV19 to TRBJ2-7; 10 positions match TRBD1. Germline V gene sequence: CDR1 LNHDA, CDR2 SQIVND (reference sequence). The CDR3 has 17 residues. The junction had 13 bases not matched to a gene; V was cut back by 5 bases and J by 3 bases.

This clone came up a few times. The genes are TRBV7-8 and TRBJ1-5; D not resolved. The germline V gene has CDR1 SGHVS and CDR2 FQNEAQ. This CDR3 is 13 amino acids long. Trimming left V 1 base short and J 4 bases short, with 5 bases between. The CDR3 here is CASSLELNQPQHF. The CDR3 DNA sequence: TGTGCCAGCAGCTTAGAACTGAATCAGCCCCAGCATTTT.

This clone was seen once. This chain links TRBV6-1 with TRBJ2-1, with D perhaps matching TRBD2 (5 bases). The germline V gene encodes CDR1 MNHNS and CDR2 SASEGT. The CDR3 runs 14 residues. Between the trimmed V and J ends, which lost 1 base and 6 bases, there was a span of 10 bases. For the CDR3, the DNA is TGTGCCAGCAGTGAAGGAGGGCCAGTCAATGAGCAGTTCTTC. Encoded protein: CASSEGGPVNEQFF.

The CDR3 loop reads CASSYSSTGELFF. The CDR3 DNA reads as TGTGCCAGCAGTTACTCGTCCACCGGGGAGCTGTTTTTT. The chain recombines TRBV6-6 with TRBJ2-2; D not certain. Germline lookup yields CDR1 MNHNY and CDR2 SVGAGI (reference sequence). The CDR3 spans 13 residues. The ends were cut back, 0 bases at V and 4 bases at J, with 3 bases in the middle.

CDR3 sequence: CATSPGPNNEQFF. The CDR3 DNA reads as TGTGCCACCTCTCCGGGGCCAAACAATGAGCAGTTCTTC. The chain combines TRBV19 with TRBJ2-1, with D perhaps being TRBD1 or TRBD2 (5 bases each). The V end was cut by 10 bases, the J end by 5 bases, with 15 bases between. CDR3 length: 13 amino acids. Per the germline V gene, CDR1 is LNHDA and CDR2 is SQIVND (reference sequence).

The chain couples TRBV7-9 to TRBJ1-5, with 10 bases fitting TRBD1. The V gene's germline CDR1 is SEHNR and CDR2 FQNEAQ (reference sequence). V was clipped by 1 base and J by 4 bases; unmatched bases: 4. The CDR3 totals 16 residues. The CDR3 bases are TGTGCCAGCAGCTTAGGGGGACAGGGGATTAATCAGCCCCAGCATTTT. It is translated as CASSLGGQGINQPQHF.

The rearrangement links TRBV27 to TRBJ2-7; perhaps D is TRBD1 or TRBD2 (5 bases each). Looked up from germline, CDR1 is MNHEY and CDR2 is SMNVEV (reference sequence). This CDR3 contains 12 residues. Trimming cost V 3 bases and J 7 bases, with 10 bases left between them. Here the CDR3 DNA reads TGTGCCAGCAGTTTTGAGGGGAGAGAGCAGTACTTC. Translating gives CASSFEGREQYF.

The rearrangement uses TRBV6-5 and TRBJ2-7, with D perhaps matching TRBD1 or TRBD2 (5 bases each). This CDR3 spans 16 amino acids. Trimming cost V 0 bases and J 3 bases, with 15 bases left between them. Germline V gene data show CDR1 as MNHEY and CDR2 as SVGAGI. The CDR3 sequence: CASSYSLGGGFYEQYF. In nucleotides, the CDR3 is TGTGCCAGCAGTTACTCCCTTGGTGGGGGATTCTACGAGCAGTACTTC.

This clone has at least ten counts. The chain uses TRBV10-1 and TRBJ2-7; 11 bases align to TRBD2. The germline V gene encodes CDR1 WNHNN and CDR2 SYGVQD (reference sequence). The CDR3 sequence is 17 residues long. V shed 3 bases, J shed 7 bases, and the junction held 14 bases outside the gene matches. The CDR3, as DNA: TGCGCCAGCAGTGACCCTGGGACTAGCGGACCCTTCGGGGAGCAGTACTTC. Protein: CASSDPGTSGPFGEQYF.

A few counts support this clone. The genes are TRBV6-5 and TRBJ1-2; TRBD1 agrees at 7 bases. Germline-derived CDR1 and CDR2 are MNHEY and SVGAGI. The CDR3 runs to 13 residues. V dropped 7 bases and J dropped 2; count of bases not matched to a gene: 4. The CDR3 sequence: CASTGQLNYGYTF. The CDR3 DNA reads as TGTGCCAGCACGGGACAGCTGAACTATGGCTACACCTTC.

This clone was seen only a few times. The junction departs from germline at one end; a sequencing error may be responsible. The CDR3 DNA reads as TGTGCCAGCAGTGGTGAGAATAACCGGGGAGCTGTTTTT. Its protein is CASSGENNRGAVF. This sequence joins TRBV2 and TRBJ2-2; D may be TRBD2 (5 bases). The CDR3 loop spans 13 amino acids. Germline-derived CDR1 and CDR2 are SNHLY and FYNNEI.

The rearrangement uses TRBV4-3 and TRBJ2-1; D might be TRBD1 (5 bases). The germline CDR1 and CDR2 sequences are LGHNA and YSLEER. This CDR3 has 13 amino acids. V dropped 4 bases and J dropped 7 bases, with 11 bases sitting between them. The CDR3 sequence is CASSPRRTNEQFF. CDR3 sequence (DNA): TGCGCCAGCAGCCCAAGGCGGACAAATGAGCAGTTCTTC.

This chain connects TRBV6-9 to TRBJ2-7; D is uncertain. The CDR3 covers 13 residues. Trimming removed 8 bases at V and 9 bases at J, with 20 bases between. Germline-derived CDR1 and CDR2 are MNHGY and SVAAGI. Here the CDR3 reads CASSGPTYEGQYF. The CDR3 bases are TGTGCCAGCTCAGGACCGACCTACGAAGGGCAGTACTTC.